These 9 T cell receptor beta chains came from one sample sequenced in a study of shared clonotypes between healthy human individuals. Positive CCR7 selection of CD45RO-negative cells yielded the naive CD8 cells, and terminally differentiated effector memory CD45RA+ cells were excluded. The data were produced by immunoSEQ multiplex PCR, yet TCRdb's version contains in-frame clones alone and is incomplete. Of roughly 2.1 million clones in the sample, roughly 91% were seen once. Sequencing input: naive CD8+ T cells from PBMCs. These receptors all come from a man between 18 and 29 years old in good health. Some clones in this sample may be carry-over from other donors' samples.

The V and J genes are TRBV7-2 and TRBJ2-7; the D gene could be TRBD1 or TRBD2 (5 bases each). Germline lookup yields CDR1 SGHTA and CDR2 FQGNSA. V lost 5 bases and J lost 3, with 26 bases in between. This CDR3 region has 18 residues. The CDR3 DNA reads as TGTGCCAGCAGCGCCCCGGAAGATGCCCCGGGACCAGGCTACGAGCAGTACTTC. It codes for CASSAPEDAPGPGYEQYF.

The J gene is TRBJ2-7, the V gene TRBV5-5; no reliable D call. Trimming took 4 bases from V and 3 from J, leaving 11 bases between them. Germline values: CDR1 SGHKS, CDR2 YYEKEE (reference sequence). This CDR3 contains 13 residues. CDR3: CASSTGVGYEQYF. CDR3 DNA: TGTGCCAGCAGCACTGGGGTGGGCTACGAGCAGTACTTC.

CDR3 protein: CASTGTGYEQFF. The CDR3 nucleotides are TGTGCCAGCACCGGAACCGGGTATGAGCAGTTCTTC. This rearrangement joins TRBV13 to TRBJ2-1; D remains unclear. The CDR3 consists of 12 residues. Germline V gene lookup returns CDR1 PRHDT and CDR2 FYEKMQ (reference sequence). V lost 7 bases to trimming and J lost 8 bases, with 12 bases between them. The whole variable domain, filled in from reference TRBV13 and TRBJ2-1, reads AAGVIQSPRHLIKEKRETATLKCYPIPRHDTVYWYQQGPGQDPQFLISFYEKMQSDKGSIPDRFSAQQFSDYHSELNMSSLELGDSALYFCASTGTGYEQFFGPGTRLTVL.

The CDR3, as DNA: TGCGCCAGCAGCCGACGATTAGCGGGAGGCTCCTACAATGAGCAGTTCTTC. As protein: CASSRRLAGGSYNEQFF. J is TRBJ2-1 and V is TRBV5-1, with 10 nucleotides matching TRBD2. The CDR3 loop spans 17 amino acids. Trimming cost V 4 bases and J 0 bases; bases outside gene matches: 7. Germline CDR1 SGHRS, CDR2 YFSETQ. Together with reference TRBV5-1 and TRBJ2-1, the CDR3 gives the full variable domain: KAGVTQTPRYLIKTRGQQVTLSCSPISGHRSVSWYQQTPGQGLQFLFEYFSETQRNKGNFPGRFSGRQFSNSRSEMNVSTLELGDSALYLCASSRRLAGGSYNEQFFGPGTRLTVL.

The chain links TRBV4-1 to TRBJ2-7; the match to TRBD1 covers 8 bases. The V segment lost 8 bases and the J segment 5 bases; nucleotides outside the gene matches: 14. The germline V gene encodes CDR1 MGHRA and CDR2 YSYEKL. The CDR3 consists of 15 residues. DNA for the CDR3: TGCGCCAGCGGGTACAGGTCTCAGGGGGCCCACGAGCAGTACTTC. This codes for CASGYRSQGAHEQYF.

The V gene is TRBV27, the J gene TRBJ2-4, with D perhaps matching TRBD2 (6 bases). The CDR3 length is 14 residues. CDR1 is MNHEY and CDR2 is SMNVEV in the germline V gene (reference sequence). V was clipped by 3 bases and J by 8 bases, with 14 bases between them. CDR3: CASSFGASGDIQYF. The DNA for the CDR3 is TGTGCCAGCAGTTTCGGGGCGTCGGGGGACATTCAGTACTTC.

The rearrangement links TRBV7-9 to TRBJ1-2; D is undetermined. Looked up from germline, CDR1 is SEHNR and CDR2 is FQNEAQ (reference sequence). This CDR3 has 14 amino acids. Trimming pared 1 base from V and 1 base from J, leaving 7 bases between. The CDR3 loop is CASSLVFRNYGYTF. The DNA of the CDR3 is TGTGCCAGCAGCTTAGTTTTTCGTAACTATGGCTACACCTTC.

The chain employs TRBV11-2 and TRBJ1-2; D ambiguous. The germline gives CDR1 SGHAT, CDR2 FQNNGV. This CDR3 has 14 residues. Trimming took off 2 bases at V and 2 bases at J, with 9 bases between the two ends. CDR3: CASSLYGSNYGYTF. The DNA of the CDR3 is TGTGCCAGCAGCTTATACGGCTCAAACTATGGCTACACCTTC.

Concerning this clone: At the DNA level, this CDR3 is encoded by other sequences in the same sample as well. This sequence joins TRBV27 and TRBJ2-3; TRBD2 matches 8 bases. Looked up from germline, CDR1 is MNHEY and CDR2 is SMNVEV (reference sequence). The junction had 1 base not matched to a gene; V was cut back by 5 bases and J by 0 bases. The CDR3 consists of 14 residues. The DNA for the CDR3 is TGTGCCAGCAGTCCTAGCGGGAGCACAGATACGCAGTATTTT. Its translation: CASSPSGSTDTQYF.